This T cell receptor (beta chain) was sequenced for a study of blood T cell repertoires in COVID-19. Generated by immunoSEQ multiplex PCR, the TCRdb table keeps only in-frame clones and is missing some. The table includes about 100,000 clones, roughly 87% detected once. The junction had 0 bases not matched to a gene; V was cut back by 0 bases and J by 1 base. The germline gives CDR1 LGHNA, CDR2 YSLEER. The CDR3 covers 15 residues. This TCR derives from a man younger than 40 in a cohort sampled during active COVID-19. The sequencing input was peripheral blood. J is TRBJ2-5 and V is TRBV4-3; 9 bases match TRBD2. For the CDR3, the DNA is TGCGCCAGCAGCCAAGAGCGGGGGGGCCAAGAGACCCAGTACTTC. Its protein is CASSQERGGQETQYF.